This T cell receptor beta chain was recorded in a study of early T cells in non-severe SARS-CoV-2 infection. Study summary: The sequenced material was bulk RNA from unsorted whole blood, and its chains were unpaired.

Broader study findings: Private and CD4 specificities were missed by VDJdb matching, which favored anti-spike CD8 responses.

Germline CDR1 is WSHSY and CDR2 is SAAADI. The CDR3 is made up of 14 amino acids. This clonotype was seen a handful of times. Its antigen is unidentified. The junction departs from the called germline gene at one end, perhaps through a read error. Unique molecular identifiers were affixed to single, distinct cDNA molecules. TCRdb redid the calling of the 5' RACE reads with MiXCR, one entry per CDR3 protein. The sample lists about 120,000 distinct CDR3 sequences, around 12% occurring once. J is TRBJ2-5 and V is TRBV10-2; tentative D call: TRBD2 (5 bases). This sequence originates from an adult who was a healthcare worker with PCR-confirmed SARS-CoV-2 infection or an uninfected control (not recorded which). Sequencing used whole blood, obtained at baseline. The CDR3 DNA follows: TGCGCCAGCAGTGAGTCTAGCGTACAAGGGACCCAGTACTTC. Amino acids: CASSESSVQGTQYF.